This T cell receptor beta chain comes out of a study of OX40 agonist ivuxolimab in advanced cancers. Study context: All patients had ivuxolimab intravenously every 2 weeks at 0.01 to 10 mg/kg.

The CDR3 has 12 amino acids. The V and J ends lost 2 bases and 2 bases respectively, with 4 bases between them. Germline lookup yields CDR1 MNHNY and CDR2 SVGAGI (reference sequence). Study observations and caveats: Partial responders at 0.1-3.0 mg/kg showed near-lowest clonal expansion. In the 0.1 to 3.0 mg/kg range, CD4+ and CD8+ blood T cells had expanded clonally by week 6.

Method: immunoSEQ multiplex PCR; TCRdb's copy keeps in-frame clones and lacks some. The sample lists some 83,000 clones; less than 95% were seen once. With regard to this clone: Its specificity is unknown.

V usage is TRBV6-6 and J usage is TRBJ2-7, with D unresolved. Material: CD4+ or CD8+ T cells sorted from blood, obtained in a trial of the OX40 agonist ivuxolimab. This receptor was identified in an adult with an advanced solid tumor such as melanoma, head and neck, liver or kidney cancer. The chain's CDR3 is CASSYPPYEQYF. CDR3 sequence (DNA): TGTGCCAGCAGTTACCCCCCCTACGAGCAGTACTTC.